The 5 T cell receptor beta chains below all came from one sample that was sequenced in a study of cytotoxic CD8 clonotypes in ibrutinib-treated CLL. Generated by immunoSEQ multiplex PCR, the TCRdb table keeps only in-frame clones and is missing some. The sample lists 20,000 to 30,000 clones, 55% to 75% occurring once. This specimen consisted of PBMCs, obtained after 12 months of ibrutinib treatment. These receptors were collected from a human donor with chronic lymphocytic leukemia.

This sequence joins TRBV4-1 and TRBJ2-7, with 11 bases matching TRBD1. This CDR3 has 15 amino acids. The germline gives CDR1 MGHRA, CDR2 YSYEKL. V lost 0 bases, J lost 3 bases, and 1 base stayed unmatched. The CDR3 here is CASSQEGTGGYEQYF. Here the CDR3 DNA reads TGCGCCAGCAGCCAAGAAGGGACAGGGGGCTACGAGCAGTACTTC.

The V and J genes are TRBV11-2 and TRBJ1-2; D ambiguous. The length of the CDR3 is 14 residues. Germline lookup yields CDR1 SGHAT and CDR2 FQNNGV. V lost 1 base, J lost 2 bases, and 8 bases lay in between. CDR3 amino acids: CASSLGSGNYGYTF. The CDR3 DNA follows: TGTGCCAGCAGCTTAGGATCTGGGAACTATGGCTACACCTTC.

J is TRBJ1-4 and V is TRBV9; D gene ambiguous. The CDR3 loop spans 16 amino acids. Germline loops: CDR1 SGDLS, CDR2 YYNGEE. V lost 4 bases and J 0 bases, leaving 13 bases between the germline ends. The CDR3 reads CASSLGQWATNEKLFF. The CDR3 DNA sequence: TGTGCCAGCAGCTTAGGCCAATGGGCAACTAATGAAAAACTGTTTTTT.

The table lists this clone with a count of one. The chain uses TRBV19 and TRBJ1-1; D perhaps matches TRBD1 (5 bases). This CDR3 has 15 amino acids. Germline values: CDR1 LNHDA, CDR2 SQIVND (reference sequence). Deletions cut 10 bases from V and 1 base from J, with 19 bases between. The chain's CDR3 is CATKTQDPSNTEAFF. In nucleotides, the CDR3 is TGTGCCACGAAGACACAGGACCCCTCGAACACTGAAGCTTTCTTT.

CDR3: CASSPPVQGAVGAFF. DNA for the CDR3: TGTGCCAGCAGCCCACCCGTCCAGGGGGCGGTCGGGGCTTTCTTT. This rearrangement joins TRBV7-8 to TRBJ1-1; 8 nucleotides align to TRBD1. CDR3 length: 15 residues. Germline loops: CDR1 SGHVS, CDR2 FQNEAQ. V shed 5 bases and J 11 bases; nucleotides not matched to a gene: 16.